This is a list of T cell receptor beta chains from one sample in a study of shared clonotypes between healthy human individuals. Sequencing used immunoSEQ multiplex PCR; TCRdb keeps in-frame clones, though not all of them. In the table there are approximately 980,000 clones, over 60% of which are singletons. The material sequenced was memory CD4+ T cells sorted from blood. The receptors originated from a man younger than 30 in good health. The CDR3 runs from the conserved cysteine through the conserved F or W. The D gene is left open where the match is weak. Part of the rows lack a size; the others show once, few, many or a class for expanded clones.

V gene,J gene,D gene,clone size,CDR3 DNA,CDR3 protein
TRBV9,TRBJ2-7,TRBD2,NA,TGTGCCAGCAGCGCCCGGACTAGCGGGTACGAGCAGTACTTC,CASSARTSGYEQYF
TRBV4-1,TRBJ2-3,NA,few,TGCGCCAGCAGCCAAGATCCCCGGAGCACAGATACGCAGTATTTT,CASSQDPRSTDTQYF
TRBV28,TRBJ1-2,NA,NA,TGTGCCAGCAGTCGGGGGGACAACGGACCGGCTAACTATGGCTACACCTTC,CASSRGDNGPANYGYTF
TRBV28,TRBJ2-2,TRBD1,NA,TGTGCCAGCAGCCGAACCGGGACAGTTACCGGGGAGCTGTTTTTT,CASSRTGTVTGELFF
TRBV29-1,TRBJ2-7,TRBD1,NA,TGCAGCGCAGGGGACAGCTCCTACGAGCAGTACTTC,CSAGDSSYEQYF
TRBV10-3,TRBJ2-1,TRBD2,NA,TGTGCCATCAGGAGTAGCGGGGATGAGCAGTTCTTC,CAIRSSGDEQFF
TRBV11-2,TRBJ2-2,NA,NA,TGTGCCAGCAGCACACCAACCGGGGAGCTGTTTTTT,CASSTPTGELFF
TRBV30,TRBJ2-7,TRBD2,NA,TGTGCCTGGACCTACGCCGGGACTAGCGGTTACGAGCAGTACTTC,CAWTYAGTSGYEQYF
TRBV6-1,TRBJ2-5,TRBD2,NA,TGTGCCAGCAGTGTTCTTGGCGGGGGGGCCTTTGAGACCCAGTACTTC,CASSVLGGGAFETQYF
TRBV28,TRBJ1-5,TRBD1,few,TGTGCCAGCCATGGACAGGCCAATCAGCCCCAGCATTTT,CASHGQANQPQHF
TRBV30,TRBJ1-3,TRBD1,NA,TGTGCCTGGACCTTTAGGACAGGGGTTGGAAACACCATATATTTT,CAWTFRTGVGNTIYF
TRBV30,TRBJ2-6,NA,few,TGTGCCTGGAGCAGCGGACCCTCCGGGGCCAACGTCCTGACTTTC,CAWSSGPSGANVLTF
TRBV6-5,TRBJ1-5,NA,NA,TGTGCCATTAAATGGTGGGTTCTCCAGCATTTT,CAIKWWVLQHF
TRBV19,TRBJ2-2,NA,once,TGTGCCAGTAGTACAGGGTTAAGGCGAACGAACACCGGGGAGCTGTTTTTT,CASSTGLRRTNTGELFF
TRBV28,TRBJ2-7,NA,NA,TGTGCCAGCAGTCCCGGAACAGTGACTACCTACGAGCAGTACTTC,CASSPGTVTTYEQYF
TRBV5-1,TRBJ2-7,TRBD2,NA,TGCGCCAGCAGCCAGGGACTAGCGGGAGATCGGGAGCAGTACTTC,CASSQGLAGDREQYF
TRBV29-1,TRBJ2-5,TRBD2,NA,TGCAGCGTCCAACTGGGACTAGCTTCCGAGACCCAGTACTTC,CSVQLGLASETQYF
TRBV29-1,TRBJ1-2,NA,few,TGCAGCGTTGAGGCGTCCGGGAGTAACTATGGCTACACCTTC,CSVEASGSNYGYTF
TRBV7-2,TRBJ2-3,NA,NA,TGTGCCAGCAGCTTTGGCGATTTAGATACGCAGTATTTT,CASSFGDLDTQYF
TRBV6-1,TRBJ1-1,TRBD1,NA,TGTGCCAGTCAACAGGGGGCCGACAACACTGAAGCTTTCTTT,CASQQGADNTEAFF
TRBV11-2,TRBJ2-7,TRBD1,NA,TGTGCCAGCAGCTTAGATGGGAAGGGGGCAAGGGGCGAGCAGTACTTC,CASSLDGKGARGEQYF
TRBV5-5,TRBJ2-3,NA,NA,TGTGCCAGCAGACTACTACAGGGTACCACGCAGTATTTT,CASRLLQGTTQYF
TRBV2,TRBJ2-7,NA,NA,TGTGCCAGCAACCGGGACCCCTACGAGCAGTACTTC,CASNRDPYEQYF
TRBV6-1,TRBJ1-2,NA,once,TGTGCCAGCAGTGAACCGGCAGCCTTATATGGCTACACCTTC,CASSEPAALYGYTF
TRBV2,TRBJ1-5,TRBD1,NA,TGTGCCAGCAGTGAAGGTCCCACAGGGGGAGGCCAGCCCCAGCATTTT,CASSEGPTGGGQPQHF
TRBV18,TRBJ1-1,NA,NA,TGTGCCAGCTCACCACCGTCTCAGGGGCTCCGGAAATATGGGGCCACTGAAGCTTTCTTT,CASSPPSQGLRKYGATEAFF
TRBV18,TRBJ2-1,TRBD1,NA,TGTGCCAGCTCAAGACAGGGGGTATCAGGCAATGAGCAGTTCTTC,CASSRQGVSGNEQFF
TRBV7-8,TRBJ2-2,TRBD2,NA,TGTGCCAGCAGCGTATCTAGCGGGGCTAAGGTCACCGGGGAGCTGTTTTTT,CASSVSSGAKVTGELFF
TRBV7-9,TRBJ2-3,NA,once,TGTGCCAGCAGCTTAGGGGGGGACCGCACAGATACGCAGTATTTT,CASSLGGDRTDTQYF
TRBV19,TRBJ1-1,NA,NA,TGTGCCAGTAGTATAGCCAGGGGGAACACTGAAGCTTTCTTT,CASSIARGNTEAFF
TRBV10-1,TRBJ2-1,NA,NA,TGCGCCAGCAGCCGCTCTATCCCCCTCTCCTACAATGAGCAGTTCTTC,CASSRSIPLSYNEQFF
TRBV5-1,TRBJ2-3,TRBD1,once,TGCGCCAGCAGCATCGAGGGGGCACCCACAGATACGCAGTATTTT,CASSIEGAPTDTQYF
TRBV19,TRBJ1-1,NA,NA,TGTGCCAGTAGTAAAAGGGGTAGGTATGGCACTGAAGCTTTCTTT,CASSKRGRYGTEAFF
TRBV5-1,TRBJ2-5,TRBD2,NA,TGCGCCAGCAGCCCGGGGGGGCCCCAAGAGACCCAGTACTTC,CASSPGGPQETQYF
TRBV27,TRBJ1-5,TRBD1,NA,TGTGCCAGCAGGAAGGGGGCGACGGGATATAGCAATCAGCCCCAGCATTTT,CASRKGATGYSNQPQHF
TRBV4-3,TRBJ1-6,NA,NA,TGCGCCAGCAGCCAACCCGGACAGAATTCACCCCTCCACTTT,CASSQPGQNSPLHF
TRBV10-3,TRBJ2-2,NA,many,TGTGCCATCAGTGAACGTCGGGACACCGGGGAGCTGTTTTTT,CAISERRDTGELFF
TRBV18,TRBJ1-2,NA,few,TGTGCCAGCTCACCGGGCCCACTTGGCTATGGCTACACCTTC,CASSPGPLGYGYTF
TRBV5-6,TRBJ2-7,NA,NA,TGTGCCAGCAGCGTCTTGCCCGGGAACTCCTACGAGCAGTACTTC,CASSVLPGNSYEQYF
TRBV18,TRBJ2-7,NA,NA,TGTGCCAGCTCACCGGACAGAAAGGGCTACGAGCAGTACTTC,CASSPDRKGYEQYF
TRBV27,TRBJ1-2,TRBD1,NA,TGTGCCAGCAGTTTATCAACAGGGGGAAGGTATGGCTACACCTTC,CASSLSTGGRYGYTF
TRBV5-1,TRBJ1-2,TRBD1,NA,TGCGCCAGCAGCCGAGGACAGGGGCTTGGCTACACCTTC,CASSRGQGLGYTF
TRBV7-8,TRBJ2-7,NA,NA,TGTGCCAGCAGCTTAAAATACGAGCAGTACTTC,CASSLKYEQYF
TRBV5-1,TRBJ2-7,TRBD2,NA,TGCGCCAGCGGGGTAGCGGGAGGGTACGAGCAGTACTTC,CASGVAGGYEQYF
TRBV18,TRBJ1-3,NA,NA,TGTGCCAGCTCACTCCTAGTTGGAACTGGAAACACCATATATTTT,CASSLLVGTGNTIYF
TRBV7-7,TRBJ2-5,NA,NA,TGTGCTAGCAGCTCCGATCCGGATGGAGGTATACTACACTTC,CASSSDPDGGILHF
TRBV28,TRBJ1-5,TRBD1,NA,TGTGCCAGCACCGAAACAGGGGGTAGCAATCAGCCCCAGCATTTT,CASTETGGSNQPQHF
TRBV19,TRBJ1-2,NA,NA,TGTGCCACCGCGGATCCTTCCTATGGCTACACCTTC,CATADPSYGYTF
TRBV30,TRBJ1-2,NA,NA,TGTGCCTGGAGTGTCGAACAGGGTCGAAGTGGCTACACCTTC,CAWSVEQGRSGYTF
TRBV2,TRBJ2-3,TRBD2,NA,TGTGCCAGCAGCGCTACCGGGACTAGCGGAGATACGCAGTATTTT,CASSATGTSGDTQYF
TRBV6-4,TRBJ2-2,NA,NA,TGTGCCAGCAGTGACTATCCAGGCACCGGGGAGCTGTTTTTT,CASSDYPGTGELFF
TRBV9,TRBJ1-2,TRBD1,NA,TGTGCCAGCAGCGTAGAGGCCAGGGGGTGGAATGGCTACACCTTC,CASSVEARGWNGYTF
TRBV7-2,TRBJ2-1,NA,NA,TGTGCCAGCAGCTTAAGGCGGGACCCCTACAATGAGCAGTTCTTC,CASSLRRDPYNEQFF
TRBV9,TRBJ1-6,NA,NA,TGTGCCAGCAGCGTAGGTGTCAGTAATTCACCCCTCCACTTT,CASSVGVSNSPLHF
TRBV7-9,TRBJ2-5,TRBD2,few,TGTGCCAGCAGCATCCGACTAGCGGCCCAAGAGACCCAGTACTTC,CASSIRLAAQETQYF